This passage covers 2 T cell receptor beta chains from one sample sequenced in a study of blood T cell repertoires in COVID-19. Profiled with immunoSEQ multiplex PCR; TCRdb holds only in-frame clones, not every one. The top ten hold approximately 10% of the sample, which has about 190,000 clones, about three quarters seen once. Specimen: peripheral blood. These receptors all come from a woman older than 75 with COVID-19, enrolled during active disease.

The CDR3 nucleotides read TGTGCCAGCAGCCAAGACGGGAGCGGGGGGTGGTCAGATACGCAGTATTTT. Translation gives CASSQDGSGGWSDTQYF. This chain uses TRBV4-2 with TRBJ2-3; the match to TRBD2 covers 9 bases. Unmatched junction bases numbered 8, after V lost 0 bases and J lost 4 bases. The germline V gene encodes CDR1 LGHNA and CDR2 YNFKEQ. This CDR3 contains 17 residues.

This chain uses TRBV5-1 with TRBJ2-5, with TRBD1 identical over 8 bases. V trimming: 5 bases; J trimming: 0 bases; junction bases outside the gene matches: 12. This CDR3 contains 17 residues. In germline, CDR1 is SGHRS, CDR2 YFSETQ. DNA of the CDR3: TGCGCCAGCAGTCAAGATCCGGGACAGGCGAACCAAGAGACCCAGTACTTC. As protein: CASSQDPGQANQETQYF.